Below, 13 T cell receptor beta chains from the same sample are listed, as sequenced in a study of control samples from healthy donors and cancer patients. Profiling relied on immunoSEQ multiplex PCR, and the TCRdb table lists in-frame clones only, not all of them. The table records 84,000 or so clones, around 83% of them present only once. The sample consisted of PBMCs. The receptors here all came from a man between 60 and 75 years old with head and neck cancer.

This chain connects TRBV3-1 (or the pseudogene TRBV3-2) to TRBJ2-3; D remains unclear. The germline CDR1 and CDR2 sequences are LGHDT and YNNKEL (reference sequence). The CDR3 is 15 amino acids. V was shortened by 1 base and J by 4 bases, with 12 bases between the two germline ends. CDR3: CASSQGGVGADTQYF. CDR3 coding DNA: TGTGCCAGCAGCCAAGGGGGTGTAGGAGCAGATACGCAGTATTTT.

The chain uses TRBV3-1 (or the pseudogene TRBV3-2) and TRBJ1-5; a weak D match, TRBD1 (5 bases). The CDR3 contains 14 residues. Germline lookup yields CDR1 LGHDT and CDR2 YNNKEL (reference sequence). Trimming cost V 1 base and J 6 bases, with 10 bases left between them. In DNA, the CDR3 is TGTGCCAGCAGCCAAGTCCAGGGCGCTCAGCCCCAGCATTTT. It encodes CASSQVQGAQPQHF.

This clone was observed a few times. The chain couples TRBV19 to TRBJ1-5; 11 nucleotides agree with TRBD1. Germline lookup yields CDR1 LNHDA and CDR2 SQIVND (reference sequence). V dropped 7 bases and J dropped 6; count of bases not matched to a gene: 5. The length of the CDR3 is 14 residues. CDR3 sequence: CASTGTGGIQPQHF. The CDR3 bases are TGTGCCAGTACGGGGACAGGGGGGATTCAGCCCCAGCATTTT. The full variable domain, rest sourced from reference TRBV19 and TRBJ1-5, is DGGITQSPKYLFRKEGQNVTLSCEQNLNHDAMYWYRQDPGQGLRLIYYSQIVNDFQKGDIAEGYSVSREKKESFPLTVTSAQKNPTAFYLCASTGTGGIQPQHFGDGTRLSIL.

The CDR3 DNA follows: TGTGCCAGCAGTTTTGAGGGATATGGCTACACCTTC. It translates to CASSFEGYGYTF. The chain uses TRBV28 and TRBJ1-2, with unresolved D. V was cut by 3 bases and J by 5 bases, with 7 bases left in between. CDR1 MDHEN and CDR2 SYDVKM come from the germline V gene. The CDR3 loop spans 12 amino acids.

The chain carries TRBV10-3 and TRBJ1-5, with 7 bases identical to TRBD1. CDR3 length: 14 amino acids. Looked up from germline, CDR1 is ENHRY and CDR2 is SYGVKD. The J segment lost 3 bases and the V segment lost 10 bases, leaving 9 bases of the junction unmatched. Here the CDR3 DNA reads TGTGCCACAGGGGTCGACAGGGCCAATCAGCCCCAGCATTTT. Translated: CATGVDRANQPQHF.

The chain joins TRBV6-5 to TRBJ1-1; possible D gene TRBD1, 5 bases. The CDR3 extends over 14 amino acids. The germline gives CDR1 MNHEY, CDR2 SVGAGI. Trimming pared 0 bases from V and 6 bases from J, leaving 11 bases between. For the CDR3, the DNA is TGTGCCAGCAGTTACTCCGGGGGGGAGGCTGAAGCTTTCTTT. Translating gives CASSYSGGEAEAFF.

This sequence joins TRBV5-1 and TRBJ2-2, with TRBD2 identical over 15 bases. The germline gives CDR1 SGHRS, CDR2 YFSETQ. CDR3 length equals 16 residues. The V segment lost 4 bases and the J segment 5 bases; nucleotides outside the gene matches: 3. DNA for the CDR3: TGCGCCAGCAGCCCCGGGACTAGCGGGAGGACCGGGGAGCTGTTTTTT. It is translated as CASSPGTSGRTGELFF.

The rearrangement links TRBV28 to TRBJ1-1; D is undetermined. The CDR3 covers 14 residues. Trimming took 7 bases from V and 1 from J, leaving 13 bases between them. Per the germline V gene, CDR1 is MDHEN and CDR2 is SYDVKM. The CDR3 DNA follows: TGTGCCAGCAAAGGTCCCGCAGCGAACACTGAAGCTTTCTTT. Its protein is CASKGPAANTEAFF.

V usage is TRBV2 and J usage is TRBJ2-5; no clear D. This CDR3 comprises 15 residues. Germline assignment: CDR1 SNHLY and CDR2 FYNNEI. The V end lost 5 bases, the J end lost 5 bases, and 18 bases lay between the germline ends. The CDR3 protein is CASSSNSGLGETQYF. DNA of the CDR3: TGTGCCAGCAGTAGTAACAGTGGCCTCGGGGAGACCCAGTACTTC.

The chain's CDR3 is CASRGQGAGQPQHF. In DNA form, the CDR3 reads TGTGCCAGCAGGGGACAGGGGGCCGGTCAGCCCCAGCATTTT. This rearrangement joins TRBV27 to TRBJ1-5; 12 nucleotides align to TRBD1. Germline CDR1 MNHEY, CDR2 SMNVEV (reference sequence). Trimming took 6 bases from V and 6 from J; bases not matched to a gene: 3. The CDR3 covers 14 residues.

The chain uses TRBV7-2 and TRBJ2-7; D is perhaps TRBD1 (5 bases). The V gene lost 4 bases and the J gene lost 0 bases, with 10 bases spanning the gap. Germline CDR1 reads SGHTA; CDR2 reads FQGNSA. The CDR3 totals 14 residues. The CDR3 is CASSSRQGSYEQYF. CDR3 nucleotides: TGTGCCAGCAGCTCCCGCCAGGGCTCCTACGAGCAGTACTTC.

This rearrangement joins TRBV10-3 to TRBJ2-1; TRBD2 aligns across 14 bases. The ends lost 4 bases at V and 1 base at J; junction bases unmatched: 9. CDR1 ENHRY and CDR2 SYGVKD come from the germline V gene. The CDR3 covers 19 residues. In DNA form, the CDR3 reads TGTGCCATCAGTGTACTGCGGACTAGCGGGAGGACGTCCTACAATGAGCAGTTCTTC. This codes for CAISVLRTSGRTSYNEQFF.

The rearrangement joins TRBV5-6 to TRBJ1-2, with D tentatively TRBD1 (6 bases). V lost 6 bases to trimming and J lost 7 bases, with 16 bases between them. From germline, CDR1 is SGHDT and CDR2 YYEEEE. The CDR3 has 13 amino acids. The CDR3 DNA reads TGTGCCAGCACCAAACAGGGAAGTTCTGGCTACACCTTC. Its protein product is CASTKQGSSGYTF.